The 6 T cell receptor beta chains given below trace back to one sample, sequenced in a study of blood T cell repertoires in COVID-19. Produced via immunoSEQ multiplex PCR; TCRdb's table is partial and in-frame only. The sample has over 250,000 clones, 70% to 80% seen once. The sequenced material came from peripheral blood. The receptor set was obtained from an elderly woman with acute or convalescent COVID-19.

V and J are TRBV5-4 and TRBJ2-3; 8 nucleotides line up with TRBD2. Germline CDR1 SGHNT, CDR2 YYREEE (reference sequence). V lost 3 bases to trimming and J lost 6 bases; unmatched junction nucleotides: 12. CDR3 length: 16 amino acids. The CDR3 protein is CASSSGGERGMDTQYF. CDR3 DNA sequence: TGTGCCAGCAGCTCGGGGGGCGAGCGGGGGATGGATACGCAGTATTTT.

The chain recombines TRBV2 with TRBJ1-2; TRBD1 matches at 7 bases. This CDR3 is 15 amino acids long. Looked up from germline, CDR1 is SNHLY and CDR2 is FYNNEI. Trimming removed 6 bases from V and 4 bases from J; junction bases left unmatched: 11. This CDR3 reads CASRETLGQSYGYTF. CDR3 bases: TGTGCCAGCAGAGAAACCCTGGGACAGTCCTATGGCTACACCTTC.

The chain couples TRBV3-1 (or the pseudogene TRBV3-2) to TRBJ2-7; D is uncertain. The CDR3 runs to 12 residues. In germline, CDR1 is LGHDT, CDR2 YNNKEL (reference sequence). V lost 1 base and J 9 bases, leaving 10 bases between the germline ends. The CDR3 DNA reads as TGTGCCAGCAGCCAAGGGTCGTCCGGGCAGTACTTC. This codes for CASSQGSSGQYF.

The chain uses TRBV18 and TRBJ1-5, with D uncertain. CDR1 is KGHSH, CDR2 LQKENI, per germline. The ends were cut back, 1 base at V and 0 bases at J, with 7 bases in the middle. The CDR3 runs 15 residues. Here the CDR3 DNA reads TGTGCCAGCTCACCACAACAGATTAGCAATCAGCCCCAGCATTTT. This gives the protein CASSPQQISNQPQHF.

V gene TRBV3-1 (or the pseudogene TRBV3-2) combines with J gene TRBJ1-2; D might be TRBD1 (6 bases). V lost 0 bases and J lost 4, with 12 bases in between. This CDR3 has 15 amino acids. CDR1 is LGHDT and CDR2 is YNNKEL in the germline V gene (reference sequence). For the CDR3, the DNA is TGTGCCAGCAGCCAAGAGGGGGCCATCATCTATGGCTACACCTTC. This codes for CASSQEGAIIYGYTF.

The V gene is TRBV28, the J gene TRBJ1-2; D is perhaps TRBD1 (6 bases). Germline CDR1 is MDHEN and CDR2 is SYDVKM. V was shortened by 6 bases and J by 0 bases, with 20 bases between the two germline ends. The CDR3 is 17 amino acids. The CDR3 reads CASRMGGGGGPNYGYTF. CDR3 nucleotides: TGTGCCAGCAGAATGGGAGGAGGCGGGGGCCCTAACTATGGCTACACCTTC.